This is a list of T cell receptor beta chains from one sample in a study of T cell changes during pregnancy in multiple sclerosis. The method was immunoSEQ multiplex PCR; TCRdb's version includes in-frame clones alone and lacks a portion of them. The sample lists approximately 30,000 clones, around 90% occurring once. The input for sequencing was CD4+ T cells from peripheral blood mononuclear cells, taken in the first trimester of pregnancy. The receptor set was obtained from a female donor in good health, enrolled as a control in a pregnancy study. The conserved cysteine and the conserved F or W are not part of the CDR3 here.

J,V,CDR3
TRBJ2-4,TRBV27,ASSLSGEGQNIQY
TRBJ1-1,TRBV6-5,ASKRGVGTEAF
TRBJ1-4,TRBV5-6,ASSLGVTGGDEKLF
TRBJ2-3,TRBV6-1,ASSDVGSYTDTQY
TRBJ2-2,TRBV11-2,ASRLTRGANTGELF
TRBJ2-4,TRBV11-2,ASSLMQGGENIQY
TRBJ2-1,TRBV27,ASPVGGESSYNEQF
TRBJ1-4,TRBV5-1,ASSIGQPNEKLF
TRBJ1-2,TRBV7-2,ASSLNTASGGYT
TRBJ2-1,TRBV27,ASSPGGPYNEQF
TRBJ2-5,TRBV5-1,ASTTGTGLQETQY
TRBJ2-2,TRBV9,ASSADSHTGELF
TRBJ2-1,TRBV6-4,ASSDVSGSSYNEQF
TRBJ2-2,TRBV30,AWSTSGRALRGGGELF
TRBJ2-1,TRBV6-5,ASRGLAGINEQF
TRBJ1-2,TRBV7-9,ASSSSNYGYT
TRBJ2-7,TRBV6-1,ASSGPTGSGEQY
TRBJ1-2,TRBV28,ASSLWGTGSNYGYT
TRBJ2-1,TRBV9,ASSGLAGVGNEQF
TRBJ1-1,TRBV21-1,ASSKAQTTSGLTTGEAF
TRBJ1-5,TRBV6-4,ASSPEENQPQH
TRBJ2-2,TRBV19,ASSMGGRRRTGELF
TRBJ2-2,TRBV10-1,ASSETRGGAAGELF
TRBJ1-6,TRBV11-2,ASSLGTLGASPLH
TRBJ2-5,TRBV5-6,ASSSRDRGETQY